This TCR beta chain was retrieved from a study of identical twins. Note on this clonotype: The antigen is unknown.

After template switching added a universal primer site, the resulting cDNA carried unique molecular identifiers. MiXCR was run by TCRdb on the 5' RACE reads, yielding one entry per CDR3 protein. The top ten hold 1.6% of the sample, which has roughly 630,000 distinct CDR3 sequences, 7.1% seen once. Broader study findings: Donors were not followed over many years; analysis was cross-sectional.

The CDR3 contains 18 residues. Germline CDR1 is SNHLY and CDR2 is FYNNEI. J lost 3 bases, V lost 3 bases, and 15 bases had no gene match. This sample also appeared in a second study, on yellow fever vaccine responses in identical twins.

The sequencing sample was made of PBMCs. The clonotype originates from a woman under 30 in good health. The chain couples TRBV2 to TRBJ2-7; TRBD1 aligns across 9 bases. In DNA form, the CDR3 reads TGTGCCAGCAGTGACCAACCTCCCGACAGGGGGATAAGCTACGAGCAGTACGTC. Encoded protein: CASSDQPPDRGISYEQYV.